A few counts support the clone carrying this T cell receptor beta chain. Its antigen remains unidentified. The data are from a study of identical twins. Notes on the study in general: Cord blood's abundant beta clonotypes had fewer insertions, unlike memory repertoires. The conclusions drew on cross-sectional statistical analysis instead of tracking the same donors. Sharing of beta out-of-frame sequences by twins showed a weaker excess.

Germline values: CDR1 SGHDT, CDR2 YYEEEE. The V end was cut by 0 bases, the J end by 5 bases, with 24 bases between. There are 18 residues in the CDR3. A universal primer site was created by template switching, with the cDNA bearing unique molecular identifiers. Using its own MiXCR run on the 5' RACE reads, TCRdb lists one record per CDR3 protein. The profile shows some 660,000 distinct CDR3 sequences, over 8.5% of them singletons. The data were also submitted as part of a second study, on yellow fever vaccine responses in identical twins.

V is TRBV5-6 and J is TRBJ2-7; D may be TRBD2 (6 bases). Sequenced sample: PBMCs. This TCR derives from a woman between 18 and 30 years old in good health. In DNA, the CDR3 is TGTGCCAGCAGCTTGGCCCGGGCCCCGTTCCTTCGGGGGAACGAGCAGTACTTC. This translates into CASSLARAPFLRGNEQYF. The whole variable domain, remainder taken from reference TRBV5-6 and TRBJ2-7, is DAGVTQSPTHLIKTRGQQVTLRCSPKSGHDTVSWYQQALGQGPQFIFQYYEEEERQRGNFPDRFSGHQFPNYSSELNVNALLLGDSALYLCASSLARAPFLRGNEQYFGPGTRLTVT.